These 30 T cell receptor beta chains were sequenced from one sample in a study of OX40 agonist ivuxolimab in advanced cancers. Here immunoSEQ multiplex PCR was the method, and the copy in TCRdb shows in-frame clones only, minus some. Of approximately 91,000 clones in the sample, around 87% were seen once. The sample in question was CD4+ or CD8+ T cells sorted from blood, obtained in a trial of the OX40 agonist ivuxolimab. The receptors stem from an adult with an advanced solid tumor such as melanoma, head and neck, liver or kidney cancer.

V usage is TRBV25-1 and J usage is TRBJ1-2; D is possibly TRBD1 (5 bases). The length of the CDR3 is 15 residues. The V end was cut by 3 bases, the J end by 6 bases, with 17 bases between. Per the germline V gene, CDR1 is MGHDK and CDR2 is SYGVNS. CDR3 sequence reads: CASSDPQGGRNGYTF. CDR3 sequence (DNA): TGTGCCAGCAGTGACCCTCAGGGAGGGCGGAATGGCTACACCTTC.

The V gene is TRBV18, the J gene TRBJ1-1; no definite D call. This CDR3 has 13 amino acids. Trimming pared 0 bases from V and 6 bases from J, leaving 8 bases between. Germline CDR1 reads KGHSH; CDR2 reads LQKENI. The CDR3, as DNA: TGTGCCAGCTCACCACCGAGCAAGGCTGAAGCTTTCTTT. Translated: CASSPPSKAEAFF.

The chain combines TRBV5-1 with TRBJ2-5, with 9 bases that match TRBD2. The CDR3 loop spans 17 amino acids. V lost 4 bases, J lost 5 bases, and 15 bases stayed unmatched. The germline gives CDR1 SGHRS, CDR2 YFSETQ. CDR3 bases: TGCGCCAGCAGCCCCGGAGGGGGCGGGGGGGGAGAGGAGACCCAGTACTTC. This gives the protein CASSPGGGGGGEETQYF.

This rearrangement joins TRBV5-4 to TRBJ2-7; 9 nucleotides agree with TRBD1. The trim removed 1 base at V and 3 bases at J, leaving 2 bases unmatched. The CDR3 is made up of 14 amino acids. Germline V gene data show CDR1 as SGHNT and CDR2 as YYREEE (reference sequence). DNA of the CDR3: TGTGCCAGCAGCTTGACAGGGGGCTACTACGAGCAGTACTTC. It specifies CASSLTGGYYEQYF.

This chain links TRBV5-1 with TRBJ1-2; TRBD1 is a possible D gene (6 bases). Per germline, CDR1 SGHRS and CDR2 YFSETQ. Trimming removed 4 bases from V and 8 bases from J, with 18 bases in between. The length of the CDR3 is 14 residues. The CDR3 reads CASSPLTGIDGYTF. The CDR3 DNA reads TGCGCCAGCAGCCCCCTAACAGGGATAGACGGCTACACCTTC.

CDR3 in DNA: TGCGCCAGCAGCTTGGAGGGTAGCGGGGGATGGGGCACAGATACGCAGTATTTT. This sequence encodes CASSLEGSGGWGTDTQYF. The genes are TRBV5-1 and TRBJ2-3; 9 bases fit TRBD2. The ends lost 0 bases at V and 1 base at J; junction bases unmatched: 9. From germline, CDR1 is SGHRS and CDR2 YFSETQ. The CDR3 length is 18 residues. The full variable domain, rest sourced from reference TRBV5-1 and TRBJ2-3, is KAGVTQTPRYLIKTRGQQVTLSCSPISGHRSVSWYQQTPGQGLQFLFEYFSETQRNKGNFPGRFSGRQFSNSRSEMNVSTLELGDSALYLCASSLEGSGGWGTDTQYFGPGTRLTVL.

This clone occurred once. J is TRBJ2-5 and V is TRBV5-1; 9 nucleotides line up with TRBD2. Trimming at V came to 3 bases and at J to 3 bases, leaving 3 bases not matched to a gene. The CDR3 has 14 amino acids. Germline V gives CDR1 SGHRS, CDR2 YFSETQ. The CDR3 bases are TGCGCCAGCAGCTATGGGACTAGCAAAGAGACCCAGTACTTC. Translated, it gives CASSYGTSKETQYF. Combining the CDR3 with reference TRBV5-1 and TRBJ2-5 gives the whole variable domain KAGVTQTPRYLIKTRGQQVTLSCSPISGHRSVSWYQQTPGQGLQFLFEYFSETQRNKGNFPGRFSGRQFSNSRSEMNVSTLELGDSALYLCASSYGTSKETQYFGPGTRLLVL.

The chain combines TRBV5-4 with TRBJ1-4; no clear D. In germline, CDR1 is SGHNT, CDR2 YYREEE (reference sequence). The ends were cut back, 0 bases at V and 8 bases at J, with 17 bases in the middle. The CDR3 is 16 residues long. As DNA, the CDR3 is TGTGCCAGCAGCTTGGGGGTACGAGAGGGAGGAGAAAAACTGTTTTTT. Amino acids: CASSLGVREGGEKLFF.

The J gene is TRBJ2-7, the V gene TRBV21-1; the table names TRBD1, a call not compared with the DNA. TRBV21-1 is labeled a pseudogene. The CDR3 is 16 residues long. Here the CDR3 DNA reads TGTGCCAGCAGCACCAGACAGGGGGCCAAAGGGTACGAGCAGTACTTC. It yields the protein CASSTRQGAKGYEQYF.

The genes are TRBV30 and TRBJ1-4; 11 bases are a match to TRBD1. The CDR3 is 15 residues long. Germline CDR1 GTSNPN, CDR2 SVGIG (reference sequence). The J segment lost 5 bases and the V segment lost 3 bases, leaving 5 bases of the junction unmatched. This chain's CDR3 is CAWSVGDRGNEKLFF. CDR3 nucleotides: TGTGCCTGGAGCGTAGGGGACAGGGGGAATGAAAAACTGTTTTTT.

This sequence joins TRBV18 and TRBJ1-5, with D tentatively TRBD1 (5 bases). CDR3 length equals 16 residues. Germline V lookup: CDR1 KGHSH, CDR2 LQKENI. Trimming left V 3 bases short and J 3 bases short, with 15 bases between. CDR3 sequence (DNA): TGTGCCAGCTCACCCCTGGGGGAGGGGTCCAATCAGCCCCAGCATTTT. This sequence encodes CASSPLGEGSNQPQHF.

This clone occurred once. This chain uses TRBV5-4 with TRBJ1-3; no definite D call. The CDR3 covers 16 residues. Germline lookup yields CDR1 SGHNT and CDR2 YYREEE (reference sequence). The V end was cut by 2 bases, the J end by 0 bases, with 12 bases between. The CDR3 reads CASSLKGGSSGNTIYF. In DNA form, the CDR3 reads TGTGCCAGCAGCTTAAAAGGCGGGTCCTCTGGAAACACCATATATTTT.

This clone is a singleton in its sample. V and J are TRBV11-2 and TRBJ1-3; 8 bases agree with TRBD1. Germline loops: CDR1 SGHAT, CDR2 FQNNGV. Trimming at V came to 5 bases and at J to 0 bases, leaving 6 bases not matched to a gene. This CDR3 has 16 residues. CDR3 sequence: CASSRTGPNSGNTIYF. CDR3 sequence (DNA): TGTGCCAGCAGCCGGACAGGGCCAAACTCTGGAAACACCATATATTTT.

V gene TRBV5-1 combines with J gene TRBJ2-7; a weak D match, TRBD2 (5 bases). The CDR3 consists of 13 residues. V was cut by 0 bases and J by 10 bases, with 14 bases left in between. Germline CDR1 is SGHRS and CDR2 is YFSETQ. The DNA for the CDR3 is TGCGCCAGCAGCTTGGAAGAGGGTGCAGGCCAGTACTTC. This encodes CASSLEEGAGQYF.

The chain links TRBV9 to TRBJ1-2; no definite D call. CDR1 and CDR2 from the germline V gene are SGDLS and YYNGEE. V lost 0 bases and J lost 2, with 8 bases in between. The CDR3 totals 14 residues. CDR3 protein: CASSVAGGNYGYTF. DNA of the CDR3: TGTGCCAGCAGCGTAGCCGGCGGCAACTATGGCTACACCTTC.

The gene calls are TRBV30 and TRBJ1-4; D may be TRBD1 (6 bases). V was shortened by 4 bases and J by 8 bases, with 17 bases between the two germline ends. CDR3 size: 14 residues. Per germline, CDR1 GTSNPN and CDR2 SVGIG (reference sequence). The CDR3 loop is CAWKGEGKREKLFF. For the CDR3, the DNA is TGTGCCTGGAAGGGGGAAGGAAAGCGCGAAAAACTGTTTTTT.

This sequence joins TRBV7-2 and TRBJ2-7, with TRBD2 identical over 10 bases. From germline, CDR1 is SGHTA and CDR2 FQGNSA. V shed 1 base, J shed 2 bases, and the junction held 8 bases outside the gene matches. The CDR3 has 17 residues. The CDR3 sequence is CASSLGSTSGVPYEQYF. The CDR3 DNA reads as TGTGCCAGCAGCTTAGGGTCAACTAGCGGGGTGCCCTACGAGCAGTACTTC.

This clone was counted between two and nine times. The chain is built from TRBV30 and TRBJ2-1, with D perhaps TRBD2 (5 bases). The V and J ends lost 3 bases and 3 bases respectively, with 9 bases between them. The CDR3 covers 13 residues. CDR1 and CDR2 from the germline V gene are GTSNPN and SVGIG (reference sequence). This chain's CDR3 is CAWRGDYYNEQFF. CDR3 bases: TGTGCCTGGAGGGGCGACTACTACAATGAGCAGTTCTTC.

The chain joins TRBV2 to TRBJ2-2, with D maybe TRBD1 (5 bases). V was trimmed by 1 base and J by 4 bases, leaving 13 bases between them. The length of the CDR3 is 16 residues. Germline V lookup: CDR1 SNHLY, CDR2 FYNNEI. The CDR3 nucleotides are TGTGCCAGCAGTGAAGTTAATATAGGGGCCACCGGGGAGCTGTTTTTT. Translating gives CASSEVNIGATGELFF.

This chain uses TRBV30 with TRBJ2-3, with 11 positions matching TRBD2. Germline values: CDR1 GTSNPN, CDR2 SVGIG (reference sequence). The J segment lost 5 bases and the V segment lost 2 bases, leaving 6 bases of the junction unmatched. The CDR3 consists of 15 residues. The CDR3 DNA reads TGTGCCTGGAGTCCAGGACTAGCGGGCGGAGATACGCAGTATTTT. Amino acids: CAWSPGLAGGDTQYF. Full variable domain (rest looked up from reference TRBV30 and TRBJ2-3): SQTIHQWPATLVQPVGSPLSLECTVEGTSNPNLYWYRQAAGRGLQLLFYSVGIGQISSEVPQNLSASRPQDRQFILSSKKLLLSDSGFYLCAWSPGLAGGDTQYFGPGTRLTVL.

The rearrangement joins TRBV27 to TRBJ2-2; D call uncertain. The CDR3 loop spans 14 amino acids. Germline V gene lookup returns CDR1 MNHEY and CDR2 SMNVEV (reference sequence). The V end lost 2 bases, the J end lost 0 bases, and 4 bases lay between the germline ends. The CDR3 spells CASSLKANTGELFF. Here the CDR3 DNA reads TGTGCCAGCAGTTTAAAAGCGAACACCGGGGAGCTGTTTTTT.

The genes are TRBV7-2 and TRBJ1-6; possible D gene TRBD1, 5 bases. Trimming shortened V by 4 bases and J by 11 bases, and 18 bases separated the two germline ends. The CDR3 spans 15 residues. Germline lookup yields CDR1 SGHTA and CDR2 FQGNSA. In nucleotides, the CDR3 is TGTGCCAGCAGCTCCAGTCGTCAGGGATCGGCACCCCTCCACTTT. The encoded protein is CASSSSRQGSAPLHF.

The chain links TRBV4-2 to TRBJ2-5; 12 bases are a match to TRBD2. Germline V gene data show CDR1 as LGHNA and CDR2 as YNFKEQ. The CDR3 contains 17 residues. V was clipped by 2 bases and J by 5 bases; unmatched bases: 9. CDR3 protein: CASSQKRPTSGGETQYF. CDR3 sequence (DNA): TGTGCCAGCAGCCAAAAACGTCCTACTAGCGGGGGGGAGACCCAGTACTTC.

The gene calls are TRBV6-1 and TRBJ2-7; 7 bases agree with TRBD1. This CDR3 contains 14 residues. Germline V gene lookup returns CDR1 MNHNS and CDR2 SASEGT. V shed 8 bases, J shed 2 bases, and the junction held 9 bases outside the gene matches. The CDR3 region is CASGKGDSTYEQYF. The CDR3 region has the DNA TGTGCCAGCGGGAAGGGGGACAGTACCTACGAGCAGTACTTC.

J is TRBJ1-2 and V is TRBV6-5, with D unclear. Germline V gene lookup returns CDR1 MNHEY and CDR2 SVGAGI. This CDR3 comprises 13 residues. Trimming left V 2 bases short and J 7 bases short, with 11 bases between. The CDR3 DNA is TGTGCCAGCAGTTACAGGTTGGACCTTGGCTACACCTTC. The encoded protein is CASSYRLDLGYTF.

The V call is TRBV7-8, the J call TRBJ1-2; perhaps TRBD1 as D (5 bases). Germline V gene data show CDR1 as SGHVS and CDR2 as FQNEAQ. V was shortened by 1 base and J by 3 bases, with 12 bases between the two germline ends. This CDR3 region has 15 residues. CDR3 sequence: CASSLGSRGDYGYTF. The CDR3 DNA reads as TGTGCCAGCAGCTTAGGGTCCCGGGGGGACTATGGCTACACCTTC.

The chain uses TRBV7-2 and TRBJ2-7; 14 bases match TRBD2. Germline loops: CDR1 SGHTA, CDR2 FQGNSA. Unmatched junction bases numbered 14, after V lost 5 bases and J lost 5 bases. The CDR3 runs to 18 residues. DNA of the CDR3: TGTGCCAGCAGCCCCCCGACTAGCGGGGGGGGATCCTACCACGAGCAGTACTTC. Protein sequence: CASSPPTSGGGSYHEQYF.

The genes are TRBV27 and TRBJ2-7; TRBD1 aligns across 7 bases. This CDR3 region has 12 residues. Germline trimming cut 6 bases from V and 9 bases from J; bases unmatched to any gene: 8. Germline CDR1 is MNHEY and CDR2 is SMNVEV (reference sequence). Here the CDR3 DNA reads TGTGCCAGCAGCTACACAGGGGTGGGGCAGTACTTC. It codes for CASSYTGVGQYF.

The V gene is TRBV4-1, the J gene TRBJ2-7, with 7 bases fitting TRBD1. The V segment lost 1 base and the J segment 2 bases; nucleotides outside the gene matches: 8. Germline lookup yields CDR1 MGHRA and CDR2 YSYEKL. The CDR3 extends over 16 amino acids. The CDR3 DNA reads TGCGCCAGCAGCCAAGTAGGGGGCCGAACCCCCTACGAGCAGTACTTC. Its protein product is CASSQVGGRTPYEQYF.

V gene TRBV6-1 combines with J gene TRBJ2-3, with D perhaps assigned TRBD1 or TRBD2 (5 bases each). The CDR3 spans 15 residues. Germline loops: CDR1 MNHNS, CDR2 SASEGT. V was pared by 6 bases and J by 3 bases, with 16 bases between. The CDR3 bases are TGTGCCAGCAGCGACCGGGACCGGAGGACAGATACGCAGTATTTT. As protein: CASSDRDRRTDTQYF.